This T cell receptor (beta chain) was recorded in a study of T cell changes during pregnancy in multiple sclerosis. Method: immunoSEQ multiplex PCR; TCRdb's copy keeps in-frame clones and lacks some. This table holds some 37,000 clones, around nine tenths found once. This TCR came from a female donor with multiple sclerosis, enrolled in a pregnancy study. Specimen: CD4+ T cells from peripheral blood mononuclear cells, collected before pregnancy.

The CDR3 bases are TGTGCCAGCAGGGGACAGGGGAGCACTGAAGCTTTCTTT. Amino acid sequence: CASRGQGSTEAFF. The V and J genes are TRBV6-1 and TRBJ1-1; 10 nucleotides match TRBD1. The germline CDR1 and CDR2 sequences are MNHNS and SASEGT. J lost 4 bases, V lost 6 bases, and 2 bases had no gene match. The CDR3 extends over 13 amino acids.